These 29 T cell receptor beta chains originate from one sample sequenced in a study of cytomegalovirus exposure and HLA in healthy donors. The PCR made use of 60 Vbeta and 13 Jbeta primers. Assay used: immunoSEQ multiplex PCR; TCRdb lists only in-frame clones, some missing. The profile shows 90,000 or so clones, roughly 70% of them singletons. The sequenced sample was PBMCs. Receptors were obtained from a woman aged 18-29 years in good health and CMV-seropositive.

CDR3 DNA sequence: TGTGCCAGCAGCGCATCAGGGCGGACGGCTTTCTTT. Translating it yields CASSASGRTAFF. V gene TRBV9 combines with J gene TRBJ1-1, with a possible D match to TRBD1 (5 bases). This CDR3 has 12 residues. The ends were cut back, 3 bases at V and 11 bases at J, with 14 bases in the middle. Per the germline V gene, CDR1 is SGDLS and CDR2 is YYNGEE. The full variable domain, with the rest looked up from reference TRBV9 and TRBJ1-1, is DSGVTQTPKHLITATGQRVTLRCSPRSGDLSVYWYQQSLDQGLQFLIQYYNGEERAKGNILERFSAQQFPDLHSELNLSSLELGDSALYFCASSASGRTAFFGQGTRLTVV.

The V gene is TRBV6-1, the J gene TRBJ2-4; 9 bases are shared with TRBD1. The V gene end was trimmed by 4 bases and the J gene end by 2 bases; junction bases not matched to a gene: 6. Germline assignment: CDR1 MNHNS and CDR2 SASEGT. This CDR3 region has 16 residues. This CDR3 is CASSARDRVTKNIQYF. In DNA, the CDR3 is TGTGCCAGCAGTGCCCGGGACAGGGTGACCAAAAACATTCAGTACTTC.

The chain links TRBV4-2 to TRBJ2-5; TRBD2 matches 10 bases. Per germline, CDR1 LGHNA and CDR2 YNFKEQ. The CDR3 is 17 amino acids. The trim removed 0 bases at V and 1 base at J, leaving 5 bases unmatched. The CDR3 sequence: CASSQEASGGPQETQYF. The CDR3 DNA follows: TGTGCCAGCAGCCAAGAGGCTAGCGGGGGCCCCCAAGAGACCCAGTACTTC.

CDR3 residues: CASSVGGNTGELFF. In nucleotides, the CDR3 is TGTGCCAGCAGCGTAGGAGGTAACACCGGGGAGCTGTTTTTT. The chain joins TRBV9 to TRBJ2-2; no clear D. CDR1 is SGDLS, CDR2 YYNGEE, per germline. CDR3 size: 14 residues. V gave up 0 bases and J gave up 2 bases, with 5 bases separating them.

This clone has more than one count but fewer than ten. The V and J genes are TRBV5-4 and TRBJ1-1, with 8 positions matching TRBD1. This CDR3 contains 15 residues. Germline CDR1 and CDR2: SGHNT and YYREEE (reference sequence). The trim removed 5 bases at V and 5 bases at J, leaving 11 bases unmatched. The CDR3, as DNA: TGTGCCAGCAGTCTCCCGACAGGGGTCGTGACTGAAGCTTTCTTT. Amino acid sequence: CASSLPTGVVTEAFF.

The rearrangement uses TRBV2 and TRBJ1-2; the match to TRBD1 covers 7 bases. V shed 7 bases and J 4 bases; nucleotides not matched to a gene: 12. This CDR3 is built from 15 residues. Germline lookup yields CDR1 SNHLY and CDR2 FYNNEI. CDR3 coding DNA: TGTGCCAGCACCGGGGGGGGACAGAGCAGCTATGGCTACACCTTC. This sequence encodes CASTGGGQSSYGYTF.

This clone came up once. V and J are TRBV7-2 and TRBJ1-5; possible D gene TRBD1, 6 bases. This CDR3 region has 16 residues. CDR1 and CDR2 from the germline V gene are SGHTA and FQGNSA. V gave up 5 bases and J gave up 9 bases, with 23 bases separating them. The CDR3: CASSPPGGGTQAPQHF. CDR3 nucleotides: TGTGCCAGCAGCCCTCCCGGCGGGGGCACTCAAGCGCCCCAGCATTTT. The complete variable domain, with remaining parts taken from reference TRBV7-2 and TRBJ1-5, reads GAGVSQSPSNKVTEKGKDVELRCDPISGHTALYWYRQSLGQGLEFLIYFQGNSAPDKSGLPSDRFSAERTGGSVSTLTIQRTQQEDSAVYLCASSPPGGGTQAPQHFGDGTRLSIL.

This clone was found once. CDR3 region: CASSLAGLQPRYQETQYF. The CDR3, as DNA: TGTGCCAGCAGCTTAGCGGGACTTCAACCAAGGTACCAAGAGACCCAGTACTTC. This chain links TRBV7-7 with TRBJ2-5; D is possibly TRBD2 (6 bases). The ends were cut back, 0 bases at V and 0 bases at J, with 17 bases in the middle. This CDR3 spans 18 amino acids. Germline CDR1 is SSHAT and CDR2 is FNYEAQ (reference sequence). Full variable domain (missing parts from reference TRBV7-7 and TRBJ2-5): GAGVSQSPRYKVTKRGQDVTLRCDPISSHATLYWYQQALGQGPEFLTYFNYEAQPDKSGLPSDRFSAERPEGSISTLTIQRTEQRDSAMYRCASSLAGLQPRYQETQYFGPGTRLLVL.

This chain uses TRBV7-2 with TRBJ2-7; 13 nucleotides agree with TRBD2. The CDR3 covers 17 residues. The V segment lost 4 bases and the J segment 4 bases; nucleotides outside the gene matches: 10. Germline CDR1 is SGHTA and CDR2 is FQGNSA. CDR3 residues: CASSSRLAGGMGYEQYF. Here the CDR3 DNA reads TGTGCCAGCAGCTCTCGACTAGCGGGAGGTATGGGGTACGAGCAGTACTTC.

The V and J genes are TRBV2 and TRBJ1-2; D ambiguous. Germline CDR1 reads SNHLY; CDR2 reads FYNNEI. The length of the CDR3 is 10 residues. V lost 9 bases, J lost 7 bases, and 9 bases lay in between. The CDR3 DNA reads TGTGCCAGAGAGAGGTCTGGCTACACCTTC. As protein: CARERSGYTF.

The rearrangement joins TRBV11-2 to TRBJ2-7, with 8 bases that match TRBD1. Looked up from germline, CDR1 is SGHAT and CDR2 is FQNNGV. The CDR3 covers 16 residues. V shed 5 bases, J shed 6 bases, and the junction held 15 bases outside the gene matches. The CDR3 nucleotides are TGTGCCAGCAGCCTCAACTGGGACAGGCTCCCATCCGAGCAGTACTTC. It codes for CASSLNWDRLPSEQYF. The full variable domain, rest sourced from reference TRBV11-2 and TRBJ2-7, is EAGVAQSPRYKIIEKRQSVAFWCNPISGHATLYWYQQILGQGPKLLIQFQNNGVVDDSQLPKDRFSAERLKGVDSTLKIQPAKLEDSAVYLCASSLNWDRLPSEQYFGPGTRLTVT.

V usage is TRBV30 and J usage is TRBJ2-5; TRBD1 agrees at 12 bases. CDR3 length: 15 residues. Trimming at V came to 8 bases and at J to 4 bases, leaving 11 bases not matched to a gene. CDR1 GTSNPN and CDR2 SVGIG come from the germline V gene (reference sequence). CDR3 nucleotides: TGTGCCGGCCGTAGGGGACAGGGGGCCGGAGAGACCCAGTACTTC. Its protein is CAGRRGQGAGETQYF.

In this sample, this clone turned up once. The chain joins TRBV5-6 to TRBJ1-5; a weak D match, TRBD1 (5 bases). Trimming cost V 3 bases and J 0 bases, with 13 bases left between them. The germline V gene encodes CDR1 SGHDT and CDR2 YYEEEE. The CDR3 contains 16 residues. The CDR3 spells CASSSSGDPSNQPQHF. The CDR3 DNA sequence: TGTGCCAGCAGCTCCTCGGGGGACCCTAGCAATCAGCCCCAGCATTTT.

V gene TRBV4-3 combines with J gene TRBJ2-5; 10 bases are shared with TRBD2. V dropped 4 bases and J dropped 11; count of bases not matched to a gene: 16. This CDR3 spans 16 amino acids. Germline CDR1 reads LGHNA; CDR2 reads YSLEER. CDR3 bases: TGCGCCAGCAGCCCGGGCACCAGCGGGAGGGCGGCGGAGCAGTACTTC. Protein: CASSPGTSGRAAEQYF.

The chain employs TRBV7-6 and TRBJ2-5; possibly TRBD1 for D (6 bases). From germline, CDR1 is SGHVS and CDR2 FNYEAQ. This CDR3 comprises 14 residues. Trimming removed 1 base at V and 5 bases at J, with 11 bases between. CDR3 bases: TGTGCCAGCAGCTTAGAAGGGGGTGGGGAGACCCAGTACTTC. As protein: CASSLEGGGETQYF. Filled out from reference TRBV7-6 and TRBJ2-5, the complete variable domain reads GAGVSQSPRYKVTKRGQDVALRCDPISGHVSLYWYRQALGQGPEFLTYFNYEAQQDKSGLPNDRFSAERPEGSISTLTIQRTEQRDSAMYRCASSLEGGGETQYFGPGTRLLVL.

J is TRBJ2-4 and V is TRBV5-1; TRBD2 might be the D (6 bases). CDR3 length: 15 residues. The germline V gene has CDR1 SGHRS and CDR2 YFSETQ. The V gene lost 3 bases and the J gene lost 7 bases, with 17 bases spanning the gap. The CDR3 sequence is CASSWSPGGYNIQYF. As DNA, the CDR3 is TGCGCCAGCAGCTGGTCCCCCGGGGGATATAACATTCAGTACTTC. The full variable domain, completed using reference TRBV5-1 and TRBJ2-4, is KAGVTQTPRYLIKTRGQQVTLSCSPISGHRSVSWYQQTPGQGLQFLFEYFSETQRNKGNFPGRFSGRQFSNSRSEMNVSTLELGDSALYLCASSWSPGGYNIQYFGAGTRLSVL.

J is TRBJ2-6 and V is TRBV28; possible D gene TRBD2, 6 bases. CDR3 length: 14 residues. CDR1 is MDHEN and CDR2 is SYDVKM in the germline V gene. V gave up 8 bases and J gave up 2 bases, with 10 bases separating them. Written as DNA, the CDR3 is TGTGCCAGCCGCTGGGGGGCTGGGGCCAACGTCCTGACTTTC. It yields the protein CASRWGAGANVLTF.

The gene calls are TRBV27 and TRBJ2-3, with TRBD2 identical over 7 bases. This CDR3 is 16 amino acids long. The ends lost 2 bases at V and 0 bases at J; junction bases unmatched: 5. CDR1 and CDR2 from the germline V gene are MNHEY and SMNVEV (reference sequence). CDR3 sequence reads: CASSLRLAASTDTQYF. The CDR3 coding sequence is TGTGCCAGCAGTTTAAGGCTAGCGGCCAGCACAGATACGCAGTATTTT.

The chain combines TRBV11-2 with TRBJ1-6; no definite D call. V dropped 3 bases and J dropped 8 bases, with 17 bases sitting between them. The CDR3 length is 16 residues. Germline loops: CDR1 SGHAT, CDR2 FQNNGV. CDR3 bases: TGTGCCAGCAGCTTCTTCCCCCGGGATTGGGATTCACCCCTCCACTTT. Protein sequence: CASSFFPRDWDSPLHF.

The genes are TRBV4-1 and TRBJ2-3, with 14 bases identical to TRBD2. V lost 4 bases and J lost 0; bases outside the gene matches: 12. The CDR3 runs to 20 residues. The germline V gene has CDR1 MGHRA and CDR2 YSYEKL. The chain's CDR3 is CASSRQRIGLAGGSTDTQYF. CDR3 in DNA: TGCGCCAGCAGCCGACAACGGATCGGACTAGCGGGGGGAAGCACAGATACGCAGTATTTT.

This sequence joins TRBV11-2 and TRBJ2-7, with D possibly being TRBD1 (6 bases). Germline CDR1 SGHAT, CDR2 FQNNGV. The V and J ends lost 3 bases and 2 bases respectively, with 14 bases between them. The CDR3 runs to 15 residues. The CDR3 nucleotides read TGTGCCAGCAGCTTTTACAGGGATGGAACCTACGAGCAGTACTTC. It encodes CASSFYRDGTYEQYF.

The rearrangement links TRBV19 to TRBJ2-7; possibly TRBD1 for D (7 bases). Germline V gives CDR1 LNHDA, CDR2 SQIVND (reference sequence). V was trimmed by 3 bases and J by 2 bases, leaving 14 bases between them. The CDR3 is 15 residues long. CDR3 residues: CASSIGGGDTYEQYF. CDR3 DNA sequence: TGTGCCAGTAGTATCGGAGGGGGCGACACCTACGAGCAGTACTTC.

The chain has TRBV6-6 and TRBJ2-3; 11 bases fit TRBD1. In germline, CDR1 is MNHNY, CDR2 SVGAGI (reference sequence). V lost 6 bases to trimming and J lost 2 bases; unmatched junction nucleotides: 7. The CDR3 consists of 16 residues. CDR3: CASSPGTGGVTDTQYF. The DNA for the CDR3 is TGTGCCAGCAGCCCCGGGACAGGGGGTGTCACAGATACGCAGTATTTT.

This chain links TRBV4-3 with TRBJ2-5; a possible D gene is TRBD2 (7 bases). The CDR3 contains 17 residues. CDR1 and CDR2 from the germline V gene are LGHNA and YSLEER. V shed 3 bases and J shed 2 bases, with 19 bases lying between them. CDR3 in amino acids: CASSQGSSGGGQETQYF. The CDR3 nucleotides are TGCGCCAGCAGCCAGGGATCTAGCGGAGGGGGACAAGAGACCCAGTACTTC.

The chain combines TRBV18 with TRBJ1-2; unclear D gene. V shed 5 bases and J shed 4 bases, with 17 bases lying between them. Per the germline V gene, CDR1 is KGHSH and CDR2 is LQKENI. This CDR3 has 15 residues. The CDR3 bases are TGTGCCAGCTCAACTCTGGATACCGGGAGCTATGGCTACACCTTC. Its translation: CASSTLDTGSYGYTF.

The chain carries TRBV28 and TRBJ2-7, with TRBD1 matching 7 bases. Trimming cost V 3 bases and J 5 bases; bases outside gene matches: 7. The germline CDR1 and CDR2 sequences are MDHEN and SYDVKM. CDR3 length: 14 residues. The CDR3 spells CASSFRQGKNEQYF. CDR3 coding DNA: TGTGCCAGCAGTTTTCGACAGGGAAAAAACGAGCAGTACTTC.

This chain joins TRBV4-1 and TRBJ2-7, with a weak D call TRBD2 (6 bases). This CDR3 spans 14 amino acids. Trimming left V 4 bases short and J 6 bases short, with 16 bases between. Looked up from germline, CDR1 is MGHRA and CDR2 is YSYEKL. CDR3 in amino acids: CASSLGEGGSEQYF. The CDR3 nucleotides are TGCGCCAGCAGCCTAGGAGAAGGAGGGTCCGAGCAGTACTTC.

This rearrangement joins TRBV21-1 to TRBJ2-5; TRBD1, as called in the table, went unchecked against the DNA. TRBV21-1 constitutes a pseudogene. This CDR3 is 16 amino acids long. This CDR3 reads CASSKALGQAKETQYF. In nucleotides, the CDR3 is TGTGCCAGCAGCAAAGCTTTAGGACAGGCGAAAGAGACCCAGTACTTC.

The CDR3 DNA reads TGTGCCAGCAGCCCCACGACTAGTTTGGGCCGGGAGCTGTTTTTT. It encodes CASSPTTSLGRELFF. The rearrangement uses TRBV7-2 and TRBJ2-2; tentatively, D is TRBD2 (6 bases). V dropped 5 bases and J dropped 9 bases, with 19 bases sitting between them. Germline values: CDR1 SGHTA, CDR2 FQGNSA. The CDR3 is made up of 15 amino acids. Filled out from reference TRBV7-2 and TRBJ2-2, the complete variable domain reads GAGVSQSPSNKVTEKGKDVELRCDPISGHTALYWYRQSLGQGLEFLIYFQGNSAPDKSGLPSDRFSAERTGGSVSTLTIQRTQQEDSAVYLCASSPTTSLGRELFFGEGSRLTVL.